This T cell receptor beta chain was identified during a study of blood T cell repertoires in COVID-19. The CDR3 consists of 17 residues. TCRdb's table, derived via immunoSEQ multiplex PCR, lists solely in-frame clones and lacks some. The table includes 250,000 or so clones, approximately 91% detected once. The TCR comes from a woman aged 25-40 years with acute or convalescent COVID-19. The rearrangement links TRBV21-1 to TRBJ2-7; the table calls TRBD2, which could not be checked here. TRBV21-1 is designated a pseudogene. The sequenced sample was peripheral blood. The CDR3 is CASSRNAGRDPTYEQYF. The CDR3 region has the DNA TGTGCCAGCAGCCGAAATGCCGGGCGGGACCCGACCTACGAGCAGTACTTC.